The clone carrying this T cell receptor beta chain was seen a few times. Its cognate antigen is unknown. This record comes from a study of vaccination and CD4 T cells after COVID-19. Study background: Post-vaccine sampling followed dose two by a median 72 days (range 14 to 241).

Cultured CD4+ T cells had their DNA profiled by the Oncomine TCR Beta short-read assay. Someone extracted genomic DNA from cultured CD4+ T cells. Each CDR3 protein gets one entry after TCRdb re-called the PCR reads with MiXCR. The repertoire holds roughly 6,700 distinct CDR3 sequences, 33% seen once, with around 39% in the top ten. V was clipped by 2 bases and J by 0 bases, with 6 bases between them. This CDR3 is 14 amino acids long. In germline, CDR1 is SGHNT, CDR2 YYREEE (reference sequence). Treatment: approximately nine-day PBMC culture with coronavirus spike peptide pools or control peptides (ViraFEST assay). During the years 2011-2018, before the COVID-19 pandemic, the unexposed donor's CD4+ T cells were collected.

Sequenced material: CD4+ T cells from blood, cultured in vitro. This chain connects TRBV5-4 to TRBJ1-5; D is ambiguous. The receptor comes from a human donor in good health. The CDR3 DNA reads as TGTGCCAGCAGCTTAGGGAATAGCAATCAGCCCCAGCATTTT. Encoded protein: CASSLGNSNQPQHF.